The 17 T cell receptor beta chains below were found in one sample sequenced in a study of control samples from healthy donors and cancer patients. Sequenced by immunoSEQ multiplex PCR; TCRdb stores in-frame clones only, minus some. Of 80,000 to 100,000 clones listed, about 91% are singletons. Material: blood. The receptor set was obtained from a man aged 25-45 years in good health.

The V gene is TRBV7-3, the J gene TRBJ2-1; 10 bases line up with TRBD2. Per germline, CDR1 SGHTA and CDR2 FQGTGA. V dropped 5 bases and J dropped 3; count of bases not matched to a gene: 7. The CDR3 has 16 residues. The CDR3 protein is CASSPDSGRVYNEQFF. CDR3 DNA: TGTGCCAGCAGCCCCGACAGCGGGAGGGTCTACAATGAGCAGTTCTTC.

The chain combines TRBV2 with TRBJ2-7; 7 bases map to TRBD2. J was trimmed by 4 bases and V by 1 base; bases with no gene match: 7. Looked up from germline, CDR1 is SNHLY and CDR2 is FYNNEI. The CDR3 covers 15 residues. CDR3 protein: CASSEGGGSHYEQYF. The CDR3, as DNA: TGTGCCAGCAGTGAAGGGGGCGGGAGTCATTACGAGCAGTACTTC.

The chain is built from TRBV5-1 and TRBJ1-1; the D is unclear. V shed 0 bases and J shed 0 bases, with 12 bases lying between them. Germline V gives CDR1 SGHRS, CDR2 YFSETQ. The CDR3 is 16 residues long. Here the CDR3 DNA reads TGCGCCAGCAGCTTGGGGATGGGGTTGATGAACACTGAAGCTTTCTTT. It encodes CASSLGMGLMNTEAFF.

DNA for the CDR3: TGTGCCAGCAGTTTATCGCGGACAGGGCTGCATTCACCCCTCCACTTT. Its protein product is CASSLSRTGLHSPLHF. The chain combines TRBV28 with TRBJ1-6, with 8 bases fitting TRBD1. The CDR3 sequence is 16 residues long. Germline trimming cut 1 base from V and 8 bases from J; bases unmatched to any gene: 7. Germline CDR1 reads MDHEN; CDR2 reads SYDVKM.

This clone was detected once. The chain has TRBV18 and TRBJ2-1, with D unclear. CDR3 length: 13 residues. V lost 0 bases and J lost 7, with 7 bases in between. Germline CDR1 KGHSH, CDR2 LQKENI. The CDR3 sequence is CASSPPKPNEQFF. The CDR3 DNA reads as TGTGCCAGCTCACCACCGAAGCCGAATGAGCAGTTCTTC.

This clone has only one observation. The chain is built from TRBV12-2 and TRBJ2-7; the DNA was not compared with TRBD2, the D call given in the table. TRBV12-2 is marked as a pseudogene. The CDR3 is 17 amino acids. CDR3 sequence reads: CASRPTPRGRRSYEQYF. The CDR3 nucleotides read TGTGCAAGTCGCCCCACCCCACGCGGGAGACGAAGCTACGAGCAGTACTTC.

V usage is TRBV11-2 and J usage is TRBJ2-2; D is uncertain. V shed 3 bases and J shed 4 bases, with 9 bases lying between them. Germline CDR1 reads SGHAT; CDR2 reads FQNNGV. The CDR3 covers 14 residues. For the CDR3, the DNA is TGTGCCAGCAGCTTGTCAGGTGGCACCGGGGAGCTGTTTTTT. It translates to CASSLSGGTGELFF.

The CDR3 loop is CASSLRTENTEAFF. The CDR3 DNA reads as TGTGCCAGCTCACTTAGGACAGAGAACACTGAAGCTTTCTTT. J is TRBJ1-1 and V is TRBV18; D is possibly TRBD1 (6 bases). The CDR3 is made up of 14 amino acids. The germline V and J ends were trimmed by 4 bases and 1 base, with 10 bases remaining between them. Per the germline V gene, CDR1 is KGHSH and CDR2 is LQKENI. Drawing the rest from reference TRBV18 and TRBJ1-1, the complete variable domain is NAGVMQNPRHLVRRRGQEARLRCSPMKGHSHVYWYRQLPEEGLKFMVYLQKENIIDESGMPKERFSAEFPKEGPSILRIQQVVRGDSAAYFCASSLRTENTEAFFGQGTRLTVV.

The chain carries TRBV19 and TRBJ1-2; TRBD1 might be the D (6 bases). The CDR3 runs 15 residues. CDR1 is LNHDA, CDR2 SQIVND, per germline (reference sequence). For the CDR3, the DNA is TGTGCATCTTCGTCGCAGGGGATGGTGGGTGATGGCTACACCTTC. Translating gives CASSSQGMVGDGYTF.

This clone was counted a single time. The chain is built from TRBV9 and TRBJ2-3; TRBD2 matches 8 bases. After removal of 4 bases from V and 2 bases from J, the junction contained 9 bases not matched to a gene. Germline V gives CDR1 SGDLS, CDR2 YYNGEE. This CDR3 region has 16 residues. The CDR3 spells CASSPWGLGATDTQYF. The CDR3 DNA follows: TGTGCCAGCAGCCCCTGGGGACTAGGGGCCACAGATACGCAGTATTTT.

This chain connects TRBV7-2 to TRBJ1-2, with 9 bases matching TRBD1. Germline CDR1 is SGHTA and CDR2 is FQGNSA. V trimming: 3 bases; J trimming: 6 bases; junction bases outside the gene matches: 11. The CDR3 loop spans 16 amino acids. The CDR3 DNA reads as TGTGCCAGCAGCTTGACCCCGGGACAGGGAACGAATGGCTACACCTTC. It is translated as CASSLTPGQGTNGYTF.

The genes are TRBV24-1 and TRBJ2-3, with TRBD2 identical over 9 bases. Germline loops: CDR1 KGHDR, CDR2 SFDVKD. V was pared by 4 bases and J by 5 bases, with 12 bases of the junction left unmatched. The CDR3 sequence is 17 residues long. The CDR3 region is CATSDPVAGGPGDTQYF. DNA for the CDR3: TGTGCCACCAGTGACCCAGTGGCGGGAGGGCCTGGAGATACGCAGTATTTT.

The chain links TRBV7-9 to TRBJ1-3; 7 bases map to TRBD1. Trimming at V came to 5 bases and at J to 0 bases, leaving 4 bases not matched to a gene. The CDR3 is 15 amino acids. Germline values: CDR1 SEHNR, CDR2 FQNEAQ (reference sequence). CDR3: CASSPGQSSGNTIYF. DNA for the CDR3: TGTGCCAGCAGCCCGGGACAGAGCTCTGGAAACACCATATATTTT.

This clone was observed once. The rearrangement links TRBV5-1 to TRBJ1-4; 11 positions agree with TRBD1. The germline CDR1 and CDR2 sequences are SGHRS and YFSETQ. Losses at the gene ends were 4 bases for V and 6 bases for J; bases not matched to a gene: 5. The CDR3 has 15 residues. The CDR3 here is CASSRTGGNDEKLFF. In DNA, the CDR3 is TGCGCCAGCAGCAGGACAGGGGGCAACGATGAAAAACTGTTTTTT.

The chain employs TRBV6-5 and TRBJ1-3; no firm D call. This CDR3 contains 13 residues. CDR1 MNHEY and CDR2 SVGAGI come from the germline V gene. V was clipped by 6 bases and J by 4 bases, with 10 bases between them. The CDR3 DNA sequence: TGTGCCAGCAGACGGACGGGCGGAAACACCATATATTTT. Amino acids: CASRRTGGNTIYF.

The chain joins TRBV5-1 to TRBJ2-2, with D unclear. This CDR3 spans 14 amino acids. V lost 0 bases and J 1 base, leaving 4 bases between the germline ends. CDR1 is SGHRS and CDR2 is YFSETQ in the germline V gene. The CDR3: CASSLGQNTGELFF. The CDR3 nucleotides read TGCGCCAGCAGCTTGGGTCAGAACACCGGGGAGCTGTTTTTT.

CDR3 sequence (DNA): TGTGCCAGCAGCCAAGCTAGGAACTCCTACAATGAGCAGTTCTTC. This codes for CASSQARNSYNEQFF. The chain has TRBV7-3 and TRBJ2-1; D call uncertain. Deletions cut 5 bases from V and 0 bases from J, with 11 bases between. CDR1 and CDR2 from the germline V gene are SGHTA and FQGTGA. The CDR3 totals 15 residues.